This T cell receptor (beta chain) appears in the sequencing data of a study of blood T cell repertoires in COVID-19. Source study methods: Estimation of nucleated cell counts was performed using reference gene primer amplification. Measured with immunoSEQ multiplex PCR; TCRdb has only the in-frame clones, and not every one. V and J calls and clone size are copied from that table; D and trimming were computed from the DNA. The sample carries about 480,000 clones, roughly 87% recorded once. CDR3 length: 14 amino acids. Trimming cost V 6 bases and J 0 bases, with 9 bases left between them. Germline CDR1 and CDR2: MNHEY and SVGAGI.

Sequenced sample: PBMCs or T cells enriched from blood (not recorded which). The clonotype originates from a woman in her late teens or twenties with acute COVID-19. J is TRBJ1-5 and V is TRBV6-5; D is undetermined. The CDR3 sequence is CASRSKNSNQPQHF. As DNA, the CDR3 is TGTGCCAGCAGGTCAAAAAATAGCAATCAGCCCCAGCATTTT.